This passage covers 12 T cell receptor beta chains from one sample sequenced in a study of cytomegalovirus exposure and HLA in healthy donors. Amplification used 60 Vbeta primers and 13 Jbeta primers. The table came from immunoSEQ multiplex PCR; TCRdb's copy has only in-frame clones and leaves some out. The table shows fewer than 150,000 clones, with around 74% occurring only once. The sequenced sample consisted of PBMCs. The receptors derive from a man aged 25 to 45 in good health and CMV-seronegative.

The gene calls are TRBV28 and TRBJ2-2; D ambiguous. This CDR3 contains 11 residues. V was cut by 7 bases and J by 5 bases, with 5 bases left in between. Germline-derived CDR1 and CDR2 are MDHEN and SYDVKM. In DNA, the CDR3 is TGTGCCAGCAAGAGGACCGGGGAGCTGTTTTTT. The encoded protein is CASKRTGELFF.

This clone was observed a handful of times. The chain recombines TRBV2 with TRBJ2-1; 8 bases line up with TRBD1. After removal of 8 bases from V and 3 bases from J, the junction contained 6 bases not matched to a gene. The CDR3 consists of 14 residues. Germline loops: CDR1 SNHLY, CDR2 FYNNEI. This CDR3 is CASGRDRSYNEQFF. CDR3 nucleotides: TGTGCCAGCGGCCGGGACAGGAGCTACAATGAGCAGTTCTTC.

The chain combines TRBV7-8 with TRBJ2-7, with D possibly TRBD1 on 6 matching bases. The CDR3 length is 15 residues. Germline CDR1 and CDR2: SGHVS and FQNEAQ. Trimming cost V 1 base and J 3 bases, with 13 bases left between them. CDR3 sequence: CASSLGGGFLYEQYF. CDR3 bases: TGTGCCAGCAGCTTAGGAGGGGGTTTCCTCTACGAGCAGTACTTC. Combining the CDR3 with reference TRBV7-8 and TRBJ2-7 gives the whole variable domain GAGVSQSPRYKVAKRGQDVALRCDPISGHVSLFWYQQALGQGPEFLTYFQNEAQLDKSGLPSDRFFAERPEGSVSTLKIQRTQQEDSAVYLCASSLGGGFLYEQYFGPGTRLTVT.

This sequence joins TRBV6-5 and TRBJ1-1; tentatively, D is TRBD1 (5 bases). Germline V gene sequence: CDR1 MNHEY, CDR2 SVGAGI. Trimming cost V 4 bases and J 3 bases, with 6 bases left between them. The CDR3 sequence is 12 residues long. The DNA of the CDR3 is TGTGCCAGCAGTTCAGGGCACACTGAAGCTTTCTTT. Translated: CASSSGHTEAFF.

This clone occurred once. The chain couples TRBV19 to TRBJ2-1; perhaps TRBD1 as D (5 bases). Germline CDR1 and CDR2: LNHDA and SQIVND (reference sequence). V was pared by 10 bases and J by 2 bases, with 24 bases between. The CDR3 is made up of 17 amino acids. CDR3 amino acids: CATTPWGYPTPYNEQFF. CDR3 nucleotides: TGTGCCACCACCCCCTGGGGCTACCCAACCCCCTACAATGAGCAGTTCTTC.

The chain employs TRBV6-5 and TRBJ1-3; D not certain. CDR3 size: 14 residues. Germline V gene lookup returns CDR1 MNHEY and CDR2 SVGAGI. V was shortened by 5 bases and J by 0 bases, with 8 bases between the two germline ends. The CDR3 protein is CASSRLASGNTIYF. The CDR3 DNA reads as TGTGCCAGCAGTAGACTCGCCTCTGGAAACACCATATATTTT.

In regard to this clone: The sample carries other DNA sequences with the same CDR3. The V and J genes are TRBV28 and TRBJ2-3, with D uncertain. The CDR3 is made up of 13 amino acids. With 3 bases removed from V and 1 base from J, the gap between germline ends came to 5 bases. CDR1 is MDHEN and CDR2 is SYDVKM in the germline V gene. The CDR3 nucleotides read TGTGCCAGCAGTTTCGGTGGCACAGATACGCAGTATTTT. Translation gives CASSFGGTDTQYF.

A few counts support this clone. The rearrangement links TRBV11-3 to TRBJ2-7, with D possibly matching TRBD2 (5 bases). Germline lookup yields CDR1 SGHNT and CDR2 YENEEA. This CDR3 region has 13 residues. V lost 5 bases and J lost 2, with 10 bases in between. Here the CDR3 reads CASSPGRTYEQYF. In DNA form, the CDR3 reads TGTGCCAGCAGCCCGGGGAGAACCTACGAGCAGTACTTC.

This rearrangement joins TRBV28 to TRBJ1-1, with D unresolved. Trimming cost V 5 bases and J 3 bases, with 13 bases left between them. This CDR3 contains 14 residues. Germline CDR1 and CDR2: MDHEN and SYDVKM. CDR3: CASSPRMYYTEAFF. CDR3 in DNA: TGTGCCAGCAGTCCTCGTATGTACTACACTGAAGCTTTCTTT.

The chain recombines TRBV5-1 with TRBJ2-4; D uncertain. This CDR3 comprises 16 residues. Germline CDR1 is SGHRS and CDR2 is YFSETQ. The V end lost 4 bases, the J end lost 1 base, and 15 bases lay between the germline ends. This CDR3 is CASSPGPFRAKNIQYF. Written as DNA, the CDR3 is TGCGCCAGCAGCCCCGGTCCTTTCCGGGCCAAAAACATTCAGTACTTC.

The chain links TRBV21-1 to TRBJ1-2; the DNA was not compared with TRBD1, the D call given in the table. TRBV21-1 corresponds to a pseudogene. This CDR3 comprises 15 residues. The DNA for the CDR3 is TGTGCCAGCAGCAAAGGGTCAGGGTCTGGCTATGGCTACACCTTC. Translating it yields CASSKGSGSGYGYTF.

The V and J genes are TRBV10-1 and TRBJ2-1, with no clear D. V was cut by 0 bases and J by 0 bases, with 6 bases left in between. The V gene's germline CDR1 is WNHNN and CDR2 SYGVQD (reference sequence). The CDR3 extends over 15 amino acids. The CDR3 region has the DNA TGCGCCAGCAGTGAGTCTTGGAGCTCCTACAATGAGCAGTTCTTC. As protein: CASSESWSSYNEQFF.